The clone carrying this TCR beta chain has ten or more counts. The entry originates in a study of blood T cell repertoires in COVID-19. About the research overall: Samples representing acute and convalescent COVID-19 were sourced from the United States, Italy and Spain. PBMCs, B-cell-depleted T cells, or T cells were the source of the cDNA or gDNA that made up the material.

The CDR3 is made up of 13 amino acids. V dropped 3 bases and J dropped 5; count of bases not matched to a gene: 3. In germline, CDR1 is SQVTM, CDR2 ANQGSEA. Per the original data handling: Researchers report that nucleated cell counts were estimated from reference gene primer amplification. Libraries were prepared by immunoSEQ multiplex PCR; TCRdb keeps only in-frame clonotypes and omits some of them. That table is the source of V, J and clone size, and D and trimming were worked out from the DNA. In the table there are about 140,000 clones, roughly 82% of which are singletons. The TCR was taken from a man at least 80 years old with acute or convalescent COVID-19. The specimen was peripheral blood. The gene calls are TRBV29-1 and TRBJ1-4; TRBD1 aligns across 7 bases. The DNA for the CDR3 is TGCAGCGTTGAGGGGACAGAAAATGAAAAACTGTTTTTT. This translates into CSVEGTENEKLFF.